Detailed here is one T cell receptor beta chain. Antigen unknown. A much larger clone differs by one base, so this may be a read error. This sample is drawn from a study of tumor and adjacent non-tumor tissue in lung cancer. On the study more broadly: Histology: about a dozen adenocarcinoma, a couple of squamous cell carcinoma, 1 small cell lung cancer. Each sample yielded 3.5 million to 4.5 million productive TCRbeta reads on average.

This sample's RNA came from whole unsorted tissue. A modified ARM-PCR protocol with three rounds of nested PCR amplified TCRbeta. TCRdb redid the calling of the multiplex PCR reads with MiXCR, one entry per CDR3 protein. The sample yields 84,000 or so distinct CDR3 sequences, around 59% seen once. Study-level points and caveats: Significantly higher TCR diversity was found in tumor than normal lung. Tumor repertoires had a smaller top 100 clone share than normal lung.

The receptor comes from a man between 70 and 80 years old with non-small cell lung cancer. Sequenced: lung tumor tissue.

The CDR3 DNA reads as TGCGCCAGCAGCTCGAACCCCGTGGGCGAGCAGTACTTC. Translated: CASSSNPVGEQYF. This chain joins TRBV5-1 and TRBJ2-7; D call uncertain. The CDR3 runs 13 residues. V lost 3 bases, J lost 6 bases, and 13 bases lay in between. CDR1 and CDR2 from the germline V gene are SGHRS and YFSETQ.